The next 7 T cell receptor beta chains were all read from a single sample in a study of blood T cell repertoires in COVID-19. Some clones are missing from TCRdb's copy, which holds only in-frame ones; the method was immunoSEQ multiplex PCR. The sample shows about 46,000 clones, 80% to 90% of them seen only once. Input material: peripheral blood. The receptors were gathered from a human donor in a cohort sampled during active COVID-19.

This chain uses TRBV12-3 or TRBV12-4 with TRBJ2-1, with a possible D match to TRBD2 (6 bases). This CDR3 comprises 13 residues. V shed 5 bases and J shed 4 bases, with 9 bases lying between them. The CDR3 sequence: CASSPGLYNEQFF. CDR3 DNA: TGTGCCAGCAGTCCGGGACTGTACAATGAGCAGTTCTTC.

The chain combines TRBV4-1 with TRBJ2-2; 7 nucleotides match TRBD2. With 0 bases clipped from V and 2 bases from J, the junction kept 6 bases outside the gene matches. From germline, CDR1 is MGHRA and CDR2 YSYEKL. CDR3 size: 17 residues. The CDR3 sequence is CASSQDFAGVNTGELFF. DNA of the CDR3: TGCGCCAGCAGCCAAGATTTTGCGGGGGTTAACACCGGGGAGCTGTTTTTT.

The chain is built from TRBV4-1 and TRBJ2-7; the match to TRBD2 covers 10 bases. The CDR3 contains 17 residues. The junction had 11 bases not matched to a gene; V was cut back by 5 bases and J by 1 base. Germline V CDR1 and CDR2: MGHRA, YSYEKL. This CDR3 reads CASSTRITSGTSYEQYF. CDR3 nucleotide sequence: TGCGCCAGCAGCACAAGAATTACTAGCGGGACATCCTACGAGCAGTACTTC.

This chain joins TRBV13 and TRBJ2-7; 10 nucleotides agree with TRBD1. Germline assignment: CDR1 PRHDT and CDR2 FYEKMQ (reference sequence). CDR3 length equals 18 residues. The trim removed 5 bases at V and 3 bases at J, leaving 16 bases unmatched. The CDR3 reads CASSKKLSDRGGLYEQYF. The CDR3 nucleotides are TGTGCCAGCAGCAAAAAATTATCGGACAGGGGGGGACTCTACGAGCAGTACTTC.

This sequence joins TRBV6-5 and TRBJ1-2; 9 nucleotides align to TRBD1. CDR3 length equals 15 residues. The trim removed 7 bases at V and 4 bases at J, leaving 10 bases unmatched. Germline loops: CDR1 MNHEY, CDR2 SVGAGI. In DNA form, the CDR3 reads TGTGCCAGCACTCCGGGACAGGGTTCCTCCTATGGCTACACCTTC. It encodes CASTPGQGSSYGYTF.

The chain recombines TRBV6-1 with TRBJ1-5; TRBD1 might be the D (6 bases). The CDR3 is made up of 16 amino acids. Trimming shortened V by 4 bases and J by 0 bases, and 13 bases separated the two germline ends. CDR1 is MNHNS, CDR2 SASEGT, per germline. CDR3 DNA: TGTGCCAGCAGTGTAAACAGGGTTTATAGCAATCAGCCCCAGCATTTT. Translation gives CASSVNRVYSNQPQHF.

This clone has a single count. The rearrangement uses TRBV28 and TRBJ1-5; D gene unclear. Per germline, CDR1 MDHEN and CDR2 SYDVKM. This CDR3 comprises 12 residues. With 5 bases removed from V and 4 bases from J, the gap between germline ends came to 6 bases. The CDR3 sequence is CASSPYNQPQHF. The CDR3 coding sequence is TGTGCCAGCAGTCCGTATAATCAGCCCCAGCATTTT.